One and the same sample provided the 20 T cell receptor beta chains below, sequenced in a study of blood T cell repertoires in COVID-19. Assay used: immunoSEQ multiplex PCR; TCRdb lists only in-frame clones, some missing. The table lists over 150,000 clones, approximately 80% of them singletons, with about 6.4% in the top ten. The source material was peripheral blood. The source is a human donor in a cohort sampled during active COVID-19.

The chain employs TRBV12-3 or TRBV12-4 and TRBJ2-1; TRBD1 aligns across 12 bases. The CDR3 sequence is 13 residues long. The V and J ends lost 8 bases and 8 bases, in that order; junction bases with no gene match: 4. As DNA, the CDR3 is TGTGCCAGCTGCGGGACAGGGGGCCATGAGCAGTTCTTC. Its protein product is CASCGTGGHEQFF.

V gene TRBV18 combines with J gene TRBJ1-1; D is uncertain. CDR3 length: 16 amino acids. The germline V gene has CDR1 KGHSH and CDR2 LQKENI. V lost 3 bases and J lost 1, with 15 bases in between. CDR3 bases: TGTGCCAGCTCACCTGGAGGATCCCTTAGGAACACTGAAGCTTTCTTT. Its translation is CASSPGGSLRNTEAFF.

The V call is TRBV15, the J call TRBJ1-4; TRBD1 matches 10 bases. This CDR3 contains 15 residues. Germline CDR1 and CDR2: LNHNV and YYDKDF (reference sequence). With 2 bases clipped from V and 8 bases from J, the junction kept 5 bases outside the gene matches. The CDR3 spells CATSRMTGGMEKLFF. The CDR3 DNA sequence: TGTGCCACCAGCAGAATGACAGGGGGCATGGAAAAACTGTTTTTT.

This clone was recorded once. The chain recombines TRBV27 with TRBJ1-4, with D possibly matching TRBD1 (6 bases). The germline V gene has CDR1 MNHEY and CDR2 SMNVEV (reference sequence). CDR3 length equals 14 residues. V was clipped by 8 bases and J by 6 bases, with 16 bases between them. CDR3 bases: TGTGCCAGCTCACAGGGTAGGGGGTATGAAAAACTGTTTTTT. This sequence encodes CASSQGRGYEKLFF.

The genes are TRBV5-4 and TRBJ1-1; a weak D match, TRBD1 (6 bases). The CDR3 covers 15 residues. Trimming took off 3 bases at V and 1 base at J, with 13 bases between the two ends. CDR1 and CDR2 from the germline V gene are SGHNT and YYREEE (reference sequence). As DNA, the CDR3 is TGTGCCAGCAGCTGGGCCCCACAGGGGAACACTGAAGCTTTCTTT. Protein product: CASSWAPQGNTEAFF.

V gene TRBV2 combines with J gene TRBJ2-5; 7 nucleotides match TRBD1. This CDR3 contains 13 residues. CDR1 and CDR2 from the germline V gene are SNHLY and FYNNEI. Trimming removed 6 bases from V and 4 bases from J; junction bases left unmatched: 5. The CDR3 loop is CASRETGLETQYF. CDR3 nucleotide sequence: TGTGCCAGCAGGGAGACAGGGTTAGAGACCCAGTACTTC.

DNA of the CDR3: TGTGCCAGTACGGGTCGGGACACCCATCCCTACGAGCAGTACTTC. It is translated as CASTGRDTHPYEQYF. The chain has TRBV19 and TRBJ2-7; TRBD1 might be the D (6 bases). Trimming stripped 7 bases from V and 2 bases from J, with 18 bases between. There are 15 residues in the CDR3. From germline, CDR1 is LNHDA and CDR2 SQIVND (reference sequence).

The chain links TRBV10-3 to TRBJ1-1; perhaps TRBD1 as D (5 bases). Trimming shortened V by 0 bases and J by 5 bases, and 13 bases separated the two germline ends. The CDR3 sequence is 15 residues long. The germline CDR1 and CDR2 sequences are ENHRY and SYGVKD. The DNA of the CDR3 is TGTGCCATCAGTGAGTCGTGGGGGGAAATAACTGAAGCTTTCTTT. Residues: CAISESWGEITEAFF.

This clone was observed a single time. The genes are TRBV27 and TRBJ2-7; D is perhaps TRBD2 (7 bases). The CDR3 covers 15 residues. The ends were cut back, 0 bases at V and 4 bases at J, with 13 bases in the middle. CDR1 and CDR2 (germline): MNHEY, SMNVEV (reference sequence). The CDR3 DNA reads as TGTGCCAGCAGTTTATCGTGGGAGGGGGTGTACGAGCAGTACTTC. Translation: CASSLSWEGVYEQYF.

This clone was counted only a few times. V and J are TRBV6-5 and TRBJ1-5, with no clear D. This CDR3 has 14 amino acids. The V end was cut by 7 bases, the J end by 1 base, with 11 bases between. In germline, CDR1 is MNHEY, CDR2 SVGAGI. CDR3 residues: CASTSTPSNQPQHF. Here the CDR3 DNA reads TGTGCCAGCACCTCCACACCGAGCAATCAGCCCCAGCATTTT.

At least ten counts were recorded for this clone. The chain employs TRBV5-4 and TRBJ1-1; 8 bases fit TRBD1. Germline V gene data show CDR1 as SGHNT and CDR2 as YYREEE (reference sequence). The CDR3 extends over 14 amino acids. The V segment lost 1 base and the J segment 3 bases; nucleotides outside the gene matches: 2. In DNA, the CDR3 is TGTGCCAGCAGCTTGAGGGACAGGCACACTGAAGCTTTCTTT. This sequence encodes CASSLRDRHTEAFF.

In this sample, this clone turned up a few times. The chain combines TRBV7-9 with TRBJ1-2, with no clear D. Trimming left V 2 bases short and J 12 bases short, with 10 bases between. Germline V CDR1 and CDR2: SEHNR, FQNEAQ (reference sequence). This CDR3 is built from 11 residues. Here the CDR3 reads CASSLSETDTF. For the CDR3, the DNA is TGTGCCAGCAGCTTAAGTGAAACGGACACCTTC.

The rearrangement uses TRBV5-6 and TRBJ1-2; 10 bases agree with TRBD1. Trimming at V came to 3 bases and at J to 4 bases, leaving 3 bases not matched to a gene. Looked up from germline, CDR1 is SGHDT and CDR2 is YYEEEE. The CDR3 spans 14 residues. The CDR3 DNA reads TGTGCCAGCAGCTCGACAGGGGGCGGCTATGGCTACACCTTC. Translating it yields CASSSTGGGYGYTF. The full variable domain, completed using reference TRBV5-6 and TRBJ1-2, is DAGVTQSPTHLIKTRGQQVTLRCSPKSGHDTVSWYQQALGQGPQFIFQYYEEEERQRGNFPDRFSGHQFPNYSSELNVNALLLGDSALYLCASSSTGGGYGYTFGSGTRLTVV.

This clone has just one count. CDR3 in DNA: TGTGCCAGCAGCCCACAGGGGGCCGGGACCGGGGAGCTGTTTTTT. Amino acids: CASSPQGAGTGELFF. This chain links TRBV7-3 with TRBJ2-2; 9 nucleotides line up with TRBD1. With 5 bases clipped from V and 5 bases from J, the junction kept 6 bases outside the gene matches. This CDR3 contains 15 residues. The germline V gene has CDR1 SGHTA and CDR2 FQGTGA.

This chain uses TRBV14 with TRBJ2-7; perhaps TRBD2 as D (5 bases). Trimming took off 4 bases at V and 0 bases at J, with 10 bases between the two ends. Germline V gene sequence: CDR1 SGHDN, CDR2 FVKESK. The CDR3 has 14 residues. The CDR3 DNA reads TGTGCCAGCAGCCGACGGGGAGACTCCTACGAGCAGTACTTC. This sequence encodes CASSRRGDSYEQYF.

The J gene is TRBJ2-3, the V gene TRBV7-6, with no clear D. From germline, CDR1 is SGHVS and CDR2 FNYEAQ. The CDR3 sequence is 17 residues long. V was shortened by 5 bases and J by 0 bases, with 18 bases between the two germline ends. The CDR3 sequence: CASSISPDTYSTDTQYF. CDR3 bases: TGTGCCAGCAGCATCTCCCCTGACACCTATAGCACAGATACGCAGTATTTT.

This clone was observed a handful of times. The sample contains more than one DNA sequence encoding this CDR3. This chain connects TRBV9 to TRBJ1-5; 8 bases are a match to TRBD1. The CDR3 runs to 15 residues. J lost 1 base, V lost 5 bases, and 5 bases had no gene match. In germline, CDR1 is SGDLS, CDR2 YYNGEE. The CDR3 DNA sequence: TGTGCCAGCAGTCCTGGACAGGGAAGCAATCAGCCCCAGCATTTT. This codes for CASSPGQGSNQPQHF.

The rearrangement joins TRBV19 to TRBJ1-5; D not certain. The CDR3 length is 13 residues. V lost 8 bases, J lost 1 base, and 9 bases lay in between. Germline-derived CDR1 and CDR2 are LNHDA and SQIVND (reference sequence). DNA for the CDR3: TGTGCCAGTCAGCCGGGAAGCAATCAGCCCCAGCATTTT. It specifies CASQPGSNQPQHF. The entire variable domain, with the rest obtained from reference TRBV19 and TRBJ1-5, is as follows: DGGITQSPKYLFRKEGQNVTLSCEQNLNHDAMYWYRQDPGQGLRLIYYSQIVNDFQKGDIAEGYSVSREKKESFPLTVTSAQKNPTAFYLCASQPGSNQPQHFGDGTRLSIL.

This clone was found once. The CDR3 bases are TGTGCCAGCAGTCTCCAGGATCATCAGCCCCAGCATTTT. This translates into CASSLQDHQPQHF. The gene calls are TRBV2 and TRBJ1-5; D is unresolved. The CDR3 length is 13 residues. The V gene's germline CDR1 is SNHLY and CDR2 FYNNEI. With 5 bases removed from V and 5 bases from J, the gap between germline ends came to 10 bases.

DNA of the CDR3: TGCAGCGTTGAAGGGCAGGGGGCGACTGAAGCTTTCTTT. Encoded protein: CSVEGQGATEAFF. V and J are TRBV29-1 and TRBJ1-1; 8 positions match TRBD1. Per the germline V gene, CDR1 is SQVTM and CDR2 is ANQGSEA. V was pared by 1 base and J by 5 bases, with 3 bases of the junction left unmatched. The CDR3 extends over 13 amino acids.